The rows below give T cell receptor beta chains drawn from one sample of a study of T cells in Graves' hyperthyroidism and ophthalmopathy. One entry per CDR3 protein, called by TCRdb with MiXCR from the multiplex PCR reads. The sample shows roughly 380,000 distinct CDR3 sequences, approximately 15% of them seen only once. Sequenced: blood. Receptors originate from a woman in her sixties or seventies with Graves' hyperthyroidism. The CDR3 runs from the conserved cysteine through the conserved F or W. A D gene is named only where the DNA matches it firmly. Rows may omit the clone size; those that give it use once, few, many or a size class.

length	D	size	J	V	CDR3	DNA
13	TRBD1	many	TRBJ1-2	TRBV6-1	CASRETGEDGYTF	TGTGCCAGCAGGGAGACAGGGGAAGATGGCTACACCTTC
15	TRBD2	few	TRBJ2-7	TRBV20-1	CSARDPTSRLYEQYF	TGCAGTGCTAGGGATCCGACTAGCCGGCTCTACGAGCAGTACTTC
15	TRBD2	many	TRBJ2-2	TRBV5-5	CASSLSGRNTGELFF	TGTGCCAGCAGCCTTAGCGGGAGAAACACCGGGGAGCTGTTTTTT
14	NA	many	TRBJ2-4	TRBV30	CAWSVGGAKNIQYF	TGTGCCTGGAGTGTCGGGGGTGCTAAAAACATTCAGTACTTC
15	TRBD2	few	TRBJ2-2	TRBV20-1	CSARGGLGRAGELFF	TGCAGTGCTAGAGGGGGGTTGGGGAGGGCCGGGGAGCTGTTTTTT
14	NA	many	TRBJ2-1	TRBV7-6	CASSLRTEYNEQFF	TGTGCCAGCAGCTTACGGACGGAGTACAATGAGCAGTTCTTC
14	TRBD2	few	TRBJ2-7	TRBV20-1	CSAQSGREGYEQYF	TGCAGTGCCCAGAGCGGACGGGAGGGCTACGAGCAGTACTTC
12	NA	many	TRBJ2-5	TRBV3-1	CASSQDGETQYF	TGTGCCAGCAGCCAAGATGGAGAGACCCAGTACTTC
13	TRBD1	many	TRBJ2-7	TRBV6-2/TRBV6-3	CASRVSTGAEQYF	TGTGCCAGCAGGGTCTCGACAGGGGCCGAGCAGTACTTC
15	TRBD2	NA	TRBJ2-1	TRBV25-1	CASSDGTSETDEQFF	TGTGCCAGCAGTGACGGGACTAGCGAGACCGATGAGCAGTTCTTC
20	TRBD2	NA	TRBJ2-7	TRBV2	CASSQASVSSGPDFIYEQYF	TGTGCCAGCAGCCAAGCGTCTGTGTCTAGCGGGCCCGATTTCATTTACGAGCAGTACTTC
15	TRBD2	NA	TRBJ2-1	TRBV4-1	CASSHSGGSYNEQFF	TGCGCCAGCAGCCATAGCGGGGGCTCCTACAATGAGCAGTTCTTC
15	TRBD2	NA	TRBJ2-5	TRBV10-3	CAIRAGSGSFETQYF	TGTGCCATCAGGGCGGGTAGCGGGAGTTTCGAGACCCAGTACTTC
17	NA	NA	TRBJ2-6	TRBV28	CASSLGRGRPGANVLTF	TGTGCCAGCAGTTTGGGCAGGGGGAGGCCTGGGGCCAACGTCCTGACTTTC
15	TRBD1	many	TRBJ1-1	TRBV5-5	CASSRGQGMNTEAFF	TGTGCCAGCAGCCGTGGACAGGGGATGAACACTGAAGCTTTCTTT
14	TRBD1	many	TRBJ2-4	TRBV29-1	CSVEEGTELNIQYF	TGCAGCGTTGAAGAGGGGACAGAGTTAAACATTCAGTACTTC
16	NA	NA	TRBJ2-2	TRBV10-3	CAISESGHLNTGELFF	TGTGCCATCAGTGAGTCTGGGCATCTGAACACCGGGGAGCTGTTTTTT
15	TRBD1	many	TRBJ1-6	TRBV7-8	CASSTGQGSGSPLHF	TGTGCCAGCAGCACAGGACAGGGAAGCGGTTCACCCCTCCACTTT
13	NA	NA	TRBJ1-2	TRBV12-3/TRBV12-4	CASRLGRPYGYTF	TGTGCCAGCAGGCTGGGACGGCCCTATGGCTACACCTTC
15	NA	many	TRBJ2-5	TRBV28	CASSSGQGGPGTQYF	TGTGCCAGCAGCTCGGGACAAGGGGGTCCTGGGACCCAGTACTTC
13	NA	many	TRBJ2-3	TRBV18	CASSPVSTDTQYF	TGTGCCAGCTCACCGGTGAGCACAGATACGCAGTATTTT
18	TRBD1	many	TRBJ2-7	TRBV27	CASSNSKTGDRGSYEQYF	TGTGCCAGCAGCAACTCAAAAACGGGGGACAGGGGCTCCTACGAGCAGTACTTC
14	TRBD2	many	TRBJ2-7	TRBV5-1	CASSLVAGGYEQYF	TGCGCCAGCAGCTTAGTAGCGGGAGGCTACGAGCAGTACTTC
13	NA	NA	TRBJ2-7	TRBV20-1	CSARYSSSYEQYF	TGCAGTGCTAGGTACTCGAGCTCCTACGAGCAGTACTTC
15	TRBD1	many	TRBJ2-7	TRBV28	CASTYADREFVEQYF	TGTGCCAGCACCTACGCGGACAGGGAATTCGTCGAGCAGTACTTC
14	NA	many	TRBJ2-7	TRBV18	CASHLASGLYEQYF	TGTGCCAGCCATCTGGCTAGTGGTCTCTACGAGCAGTACTTC
17	TRBD2	many	TRBJ2-3	TRBV28	CASSLGALAGGTDTQYF	TGTGCCAGCAGTTTAGGGGCCCTAGCGGGAGGTACAGATACGCAGTATTTT
17	TRBD2	few	TRBJ2-2	TRBV20-1	CSARDGGGVGVAGELFF	TGCAGTGCTAGAGATGGGGGGGGGGTTGGCGTGGCCGGGGAGCTGTTTTTT
18	NA	NA	TRBJ1-3	TRBV6-6	CASSYLSGFSDSGNTIYF	TGTGCCAGCAGTTATCTCAGTGGGTTCTCGGACTCTGGAAACACCATATATTTT
15	TRBD2	few	TRBJ2-7	TRBV19	CASSIAGGFFHEQYF	TGTGCCAGTAGTATCGCGGGAGGGTTTTTCCACGAGCAGTACTTC
13	TRBD2	NA	TRBJ2-3	TRBV6-1	CAAGLAGGDTQYF	TGTGCCGCGGGCCTAGCGGGAGGGGATACGCAGTATTTT
16	TRBD2	once	TRBJ2-2	TRBV4-2	CASSLFAGESTGELFF	TGTGCCAGCAGCCTTTTCGCGGGGGAGAGCACCGGGGAGCTGTTTTTT
14	TRBD1	many	TRBJ2-3	TRBV12-3/TRBV12-4	CASSSVQGRGTQYF	TGTGCCAGCAGTTCCGTACAGGGGCGCGGTACGCAGTATTTT
14	NA	NA	TRBJ2-1	TRBV7-9	CASSFGTSHNEQFF	TGTGCCAGCAGCTTCGGGACCTCGCACAATGAGCAGTTCTTC
13	NA	many	TRBJ2-5	TRBV5-1	CASSFRTQETQYF	TGCGCCAGCAGCTTCCGGACTCAGGAGACCCAGTACTTC
14	TRBD1	many	TRBJ1-2	TRBV20-1	CSASRDRDGDGYTF	TGCAGTGCTTCCCGGGACAGGGATGGGGATGGCTACACCTTC
17	TRBD2	NA	TRBJ2-4	TRBV4-2	CASSQEGTSFAKNIQYF	TGTGCCAGCAGCCAAGAAGGGACTAGCTTCGCCAAAAACATTCAGTACTTC
14	NA	NA	TRBJ1-1	TRBV19	CASSIGSGITEAFF	TGTGCCAGTAGTATCGGTTCAGGAATCACTGAAGCTTTCTTT
15	TRBD1	many	TRBJ1-1	TRBV6-1	CASRGDRGANTEAFF	TGTGCCAGCAGGGGGGACAGGGGGGCGAACACTGAAGCTTTCTTT
14	NA	many	TRBJ2-3	TRBV7-8	CASTAFGGTDTQYF	TGTGCCAGCACCGCGTTTGGGGGCACAGATACGCAGTATTTT
15	NA	many	TRBJ2-2	TRBV18	CASSPYRPNTGELFF	TGTGCCAGCTCACCCTACAGACCGAACACCGGGGAGCTGTTTTTT
20	NA	many	TRBJ2-7	TRBV27	CASPWCRARGCGWGLYEQYF	TGTGCCAGCCCCTGGTGCAGGGCGAGGGGTTGCGGTTGGGGTCTATACGAGCAGTACTTC
16	NA	many	TRBJ2-3	TRBV5-1	CASTPPKGDEADTQYF	TGCGCCAGCACCCCACCGAAGGGAGATGAGGCAGATACGCAGTATTTT
17	TRBD2	NA	TRBJ2-2	TRBV11-2	CASSPTGTSGRAGELFF	TGTGCCAGCAGCCCAACAGGGACTAGCGGGAGGGCCGGGGAGCTGTTTTTT